This T cell receptor (beta chain) originates from a study of blood T cells in healthy people across ages. Sample-barcoded 5' priming and a J-beta primer mix drove a second PCR of 7 to 11 cycles. One entry per CDR3 protein results from TCRdb running MiXCR on the 5' RACE reads. In the table there are about 1.4 million distinct CDR3 sequences, approximately 63% of which are singletons. Regarding this clonotype: As yet, its antigen is unknown.

Study-wide results and limits: Donor CMV status was unknown, possibly confounding expanded clonotype changes. Both higher diversity and more naive CD4+ cells marked long-lived donors when set against aged donors. Strong correlation was found linking TCR beta diversity to naive T cell percentage.

Staff drew roughly 10 milliliters of peripheral blood from each donor. Trimming removed 1 base from V and 2 bases from J, with 16 bases in between. Germline V CDR1 and CDR2: LGHNA, YNFKEQ. This CDR3 region has 17 residues. Source material: blood. The chain couples TRBV4-2 to TRBJ2-3; D is perhaps TRBD1 (6 bases). This clonotype originated in a man younger than 35 in good health. CDR3 DNA sequence: TGTGCCAGCAGCCAAGCCCGGGTGGGGGCCTCCACAGATACGCAGTATTTT. Protein sequence: CASSQARVGASTDTQYF.